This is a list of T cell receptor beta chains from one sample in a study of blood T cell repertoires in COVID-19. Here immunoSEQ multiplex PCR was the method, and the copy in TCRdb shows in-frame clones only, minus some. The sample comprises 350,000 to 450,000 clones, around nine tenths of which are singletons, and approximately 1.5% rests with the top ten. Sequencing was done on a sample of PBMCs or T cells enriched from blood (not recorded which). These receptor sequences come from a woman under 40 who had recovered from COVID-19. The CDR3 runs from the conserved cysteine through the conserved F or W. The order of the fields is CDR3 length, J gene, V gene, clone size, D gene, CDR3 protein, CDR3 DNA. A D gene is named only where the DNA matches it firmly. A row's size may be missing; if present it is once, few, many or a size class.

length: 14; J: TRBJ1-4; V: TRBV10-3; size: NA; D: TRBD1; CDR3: CAISTGGGDEKLFF; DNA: TGTGCCATCAGTACAGGGGGAGGCGATGAAAAACTGTTTTTT
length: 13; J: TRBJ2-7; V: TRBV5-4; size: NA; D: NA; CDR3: CASSLSQGREQYF; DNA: TGTGCCAGCAGCTTGTCCCAGGGGCGGGAGCAGTACTTC
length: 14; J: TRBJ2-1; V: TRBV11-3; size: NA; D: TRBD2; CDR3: CASSLETRTRSQFF; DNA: TGTGCCAGCAGCTTAGAGACAAGGACTAGATCACAGTTCTTC
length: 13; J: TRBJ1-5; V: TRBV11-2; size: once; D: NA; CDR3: CASSRRDNQPQHF; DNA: TGTGCCAGCAGCCGACGGGACAATCAGCCCCAGCATTTT
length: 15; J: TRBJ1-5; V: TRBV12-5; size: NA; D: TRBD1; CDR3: CASGFWTGGNQPQHF; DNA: TGTGCTAGTGGTTTTTGGACAGGCGGGAATCAGCCCCAGCATTTT
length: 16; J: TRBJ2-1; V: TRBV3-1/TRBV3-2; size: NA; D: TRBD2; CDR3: CASSQVGAGEGNEQFF; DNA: TGTGCCAGCAGCCAAGTCGGCGCGGGGGAAGGAAATGAGCAGTTCTTC
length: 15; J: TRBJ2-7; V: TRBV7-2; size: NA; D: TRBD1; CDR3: CASSSAPQGHYEQYF; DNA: TGTGCCAGCAGCTCGGCTCCACAGGGGCACTACGAGCAGTACTTC
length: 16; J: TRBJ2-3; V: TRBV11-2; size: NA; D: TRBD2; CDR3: CASSLQGGRGTDTQYF; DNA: TGTGCCAGCAGCTTACAGGGCGGGAGAGGCACAGATACGCAGTATTTT
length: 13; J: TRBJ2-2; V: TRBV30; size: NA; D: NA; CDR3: CAWSVRSSGELFF; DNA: TGTGCCTGGAGTGTACGAAGTAGCGGGGAGCTGTTTTTT
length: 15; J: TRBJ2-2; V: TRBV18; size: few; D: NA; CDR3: CASSPQITVAGELFF; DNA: TGTGCCAGCTCACCCCAGATTACAGTGGCCGGGGAGCTGTTTTTT
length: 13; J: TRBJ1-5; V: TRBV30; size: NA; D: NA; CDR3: CAWRGQANQPQHF; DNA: TGTGCCTGGAGGGGACAAGCAAATCAGCCCCAGCATTTT
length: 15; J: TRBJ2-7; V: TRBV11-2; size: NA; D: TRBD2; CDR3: CASSSESGNSAEQYF; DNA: TGTGCCAGCAGCTCCGAGAGCGGGAACTCGGCCGAGCAGTACTTC
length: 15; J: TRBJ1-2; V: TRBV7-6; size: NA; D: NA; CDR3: CASSPLIGGNYGYTF; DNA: TGTGCCAGCAGCCCCTTAATTGGAGGGAACTATGGCTACACCTTC
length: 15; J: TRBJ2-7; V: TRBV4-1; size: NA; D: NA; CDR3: CASSQDLSGFYEQYF; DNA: TGCGCCAGCAGCCAAGATTTAAGCGGCTTCTACGAGCAGTACTTC
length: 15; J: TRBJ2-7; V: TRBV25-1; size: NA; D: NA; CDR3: CASSEPRTGRDEQYF; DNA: TGTGCCAGCAGTGAACCCCGGACAGGGAGGGACGAGCAGTACTTC
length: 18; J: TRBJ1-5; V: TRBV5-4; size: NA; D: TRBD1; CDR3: CASSWGTGQGASNQPQHF; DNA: TGTGCCAGCAGCTGGGGAACAGGACAGGGAGCTAGCAATCAGCCCCAGCATTTT
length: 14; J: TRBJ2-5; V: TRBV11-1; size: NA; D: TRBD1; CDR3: CASSFGTGKETQYF; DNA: TGTGCCAGCAGCTTTGGGACAGGGAAAGAGACCCAGTACTTC
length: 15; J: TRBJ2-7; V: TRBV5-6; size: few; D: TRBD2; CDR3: CASITSGDLPYEQYF; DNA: TGTGCCAGCATCACTAGCGGGGACCTCCCCTACGAGCAGTACTTC
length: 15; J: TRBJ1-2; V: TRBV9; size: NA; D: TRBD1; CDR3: CASSADTRTGNGYTF; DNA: TGTGCCAGCAGCGCAGATACGCGGACAGGCAATGGCTACACCTTC
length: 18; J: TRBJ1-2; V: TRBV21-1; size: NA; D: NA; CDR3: CASSPHSESTAGRHGYTF; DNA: TGTGCCAGCAGCCCTCACTCCGAATCGACCGCGGGGCGCCATGGCTACACCTTC
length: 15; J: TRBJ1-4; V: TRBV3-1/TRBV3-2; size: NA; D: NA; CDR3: CASSRRQALGEKLFF; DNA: TGTGCCAGCAGCCGACGACAGGCTTTGGGTGAAAAACTGTTTTTT
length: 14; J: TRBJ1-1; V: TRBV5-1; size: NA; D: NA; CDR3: CASSLGKQGSEAFF; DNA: TGCGCCAGCAGCTTGGGTAAACAGGGATCTGAAGCTTTCTTT
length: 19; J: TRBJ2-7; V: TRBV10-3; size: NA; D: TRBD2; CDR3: CAISENKGGLAGGTDEQYF; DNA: TGTGCCATCAGTGAGAATAAGGGCGGGCTAGCGGGGGGAACAGACGAGCAGTACTTC
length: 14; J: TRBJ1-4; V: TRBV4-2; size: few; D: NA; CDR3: CASSQGELHEKLFF; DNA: TGTGCCAGCAGCCAAGGAGAGTTACATGAAAAACTGTTTTTT
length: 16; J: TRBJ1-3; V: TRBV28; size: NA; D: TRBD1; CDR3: CASSPQTGGTGNTIYF; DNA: TGTGCCAGCAGCCCCCAGACAGGGGGAACTGGAAACACCATATATTTT
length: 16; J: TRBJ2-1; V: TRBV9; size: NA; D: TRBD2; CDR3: CASSVDSSGSRNEQFF; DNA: TGTGCCAGCAGCGTAGATTCCAGCGGGAGTCGCAATGAGCAGTTCTTC
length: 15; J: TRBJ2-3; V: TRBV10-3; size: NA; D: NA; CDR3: CAISESSGRTDTQYF; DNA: TGTGCCATCAGTGAGTCTTCCGGGAGAACAGATACGCAGTATTTT
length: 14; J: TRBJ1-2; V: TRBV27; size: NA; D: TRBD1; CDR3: CASTQTGANAGYTF; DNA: TGTGCCAGCACCCAGACAGGGGCTAATGCTGGCTACACCTTC
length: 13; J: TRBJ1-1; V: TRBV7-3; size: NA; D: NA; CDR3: CASSQIVNTEAFF; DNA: TGTGCCAGCAGCCAGATTGTGAACACTGAAGCTTTCTTT
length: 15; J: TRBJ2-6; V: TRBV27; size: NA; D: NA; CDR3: CASSRRGSGANVLTF; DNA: TGTGCCAGCAGCCGTAGAGGATCCGGGGCCAACGTCCTGACTTTC
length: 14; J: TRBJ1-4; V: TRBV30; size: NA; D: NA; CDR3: CASGFGALGEKLFF; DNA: TGTGCCTCCGGTTTTGGAGCTCTGGGTGAAAAACTGTTTTTT
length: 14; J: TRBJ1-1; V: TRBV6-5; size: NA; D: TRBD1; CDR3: CASTRDRRNTEAFF; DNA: TGTGCCAGCACTAGGGACAGGCGCAACACTGAAGCTTTCTTT
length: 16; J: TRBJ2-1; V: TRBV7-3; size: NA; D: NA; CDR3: CASSLSAGYVYNEQFF; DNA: TGTGCCAGCAGCTTATCTGCGGGGTATGTGTACAATGAGCAGTTCTTC
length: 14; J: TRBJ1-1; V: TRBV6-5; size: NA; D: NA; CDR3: CASSRLPGRYEAFF; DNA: TGTGCCAGCAGTCGACTGCCGGGTCGATATGAAGCTTTCTTT
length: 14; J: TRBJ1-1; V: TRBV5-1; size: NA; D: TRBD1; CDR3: CASRGQGGTTEAFF; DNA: TGCGCCAGCAGAGGACAGGGTGGTACAACTGAAGCTTTCTTT
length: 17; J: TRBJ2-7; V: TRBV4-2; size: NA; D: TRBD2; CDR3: CASSHENLAGAAYEQYF; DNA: TGTGCCAGCAGCCACGAAAACCTAGCGGGAGCAGCCTACGAGCAGTACTTC
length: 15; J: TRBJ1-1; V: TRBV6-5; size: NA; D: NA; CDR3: CASRDRGGLGTEAFF; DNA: TGTGCCAGCAGGGATCGTGGGGGGTTGGGGACTGAAGCTTTCTTT
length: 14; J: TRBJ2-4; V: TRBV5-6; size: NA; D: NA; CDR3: CASSWERTENIQYF; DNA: TGTGCCAGCAGCTGGGAAAGGACAGAAAACATTCAGTACTTC
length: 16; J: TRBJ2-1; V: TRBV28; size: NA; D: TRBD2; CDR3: CASQLAGHGPYNEQFF; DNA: TGTGCCAGTCAACTAGCGGGACATGGTCCCTACAATGAGCAGTTCTTC
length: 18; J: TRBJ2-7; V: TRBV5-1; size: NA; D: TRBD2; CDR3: CASSLSGETLIRTYEQYF; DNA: TGCGCCAGCAGCTTGAGCGGGGAGACCCTCATCCGGACCTACGAGCAGTACTTC
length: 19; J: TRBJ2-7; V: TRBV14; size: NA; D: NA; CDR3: CASSQQRDFRRGPSYEQYF; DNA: TGTGCCAGCAGCCAACAGCGGGATTTCCGGCGGGGGCCCTCCTACGAGCAGTACTTC
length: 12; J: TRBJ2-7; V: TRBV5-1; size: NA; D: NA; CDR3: CASSPELNEQYF; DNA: TGCGCCAGCAGCCCCGAGTTAAACGAGCAGTACTTC
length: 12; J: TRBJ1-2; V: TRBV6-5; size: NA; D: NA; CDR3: CASRQGQGGYTF; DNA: TGTGCCAGCAGACAGGGTCAGGGTGGCTACACCTTC
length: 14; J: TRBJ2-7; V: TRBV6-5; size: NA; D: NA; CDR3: CASSRGTGGDEQYF; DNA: TGTGCCAGCAGTCGCGGGACCGGAGGAGACGAGCAGTACTTC
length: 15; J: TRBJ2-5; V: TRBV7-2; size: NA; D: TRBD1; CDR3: CASSARDRALETQYF; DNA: TGTGCCAGCAGCGCCCGGGACAGGGCTTTAGAGACCCAGTACTTC
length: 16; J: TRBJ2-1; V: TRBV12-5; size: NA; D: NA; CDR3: CASGLARGFPYNEQFF; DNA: TGTGCTAGTGGTTTGGCCCGGGGTTTTCCCTACAATGAGCAGTTCTTC
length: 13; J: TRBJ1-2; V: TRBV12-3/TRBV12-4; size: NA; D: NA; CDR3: CASSPEDRPGYTF; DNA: TGTGCCAGCAGTCCCGAAGACAGGCCTGGCTACACCTTC
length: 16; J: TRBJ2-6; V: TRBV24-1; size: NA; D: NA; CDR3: CATSHETSPGANVLTF; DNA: TGTGCCACCAGTCACGAAACTTCCCCCGGGGCCAACGTCCTGACTTTC
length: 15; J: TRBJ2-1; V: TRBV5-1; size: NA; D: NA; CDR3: CASSLDPGSYNEQFF; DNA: TGCGCCAGCAGCCTGGACCCCGGCTCCTACAATGAGCAGTTCTTC
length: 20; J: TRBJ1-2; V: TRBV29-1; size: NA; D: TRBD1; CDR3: CSVADSLVTLWGQGSYGYTF; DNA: TGCAGCGTCGCGGACAGCCTCGTAACATTGTGGGGACAGGGTAGCTATGGCTACACCTTC
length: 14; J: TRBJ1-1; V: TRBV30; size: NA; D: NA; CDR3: CAWRGGTGTTEAFF; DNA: TGTGCCTGGAGAGGGGGAACAGGCACCACTGAAGCTTTCTTT